The 10 T cell receptor beta chains presented below share a single source sample, sequenced in a study of cytomegalovirus exposure and HLA in healthy donors (dated by TCRdb to the late 2010s). Libraries were prepared through the immunoSEQ multiplex PCR assay. For the multiplex PCR, a mixture combining 60 forward primers for TCR Vbeta segments and 13 reverse primers for TCR Jbeta segments was used. In TCRdb, the immuneACCESS table is reduced to in-frame sequences with V and J assigned. These tables do not hold every clone; where another copy was compared, an unresolved V gene accounts for under half, and the others remain unexplained. The sample table lists about 190,000 clones, 80% of them with a count of one. Of the sample, about 0.7% is held by the ten largest clones. Sequencing was performed on PBMCs. These receptors all come from a boy between 10 and 17 years old in good health and CMV-seronegative.

V and J are TRBV6-1 and TRBJ2-1, with D perhaps matching TRBD2 (5 bases). Germline V gene data show CDR1 as MNHNS and CDR2 as SASEGT. This CDR3 is built from 14 residues. V lost 3 bases to trimming and J lost 4 bases, with 10 bases between them. CDR3 nucleotide sequence: TGTGCCAGCAGTGAGGCGGGTGCGTACAATGAGCAGTTCTTC. It is translated as CASSEAGAYNEQFF.

The chain has TRBV10-2 and TRBJ2-7; no definite D call. CDR3 size: 14 residues. V was cut by 3 bases and J by 1 base, with 10 bases left in between. The germline V gene encodes CDR1 WSHSY and CDR2 SAAADI. The CDR3 nucleotides are TGCGCCAGCAGTGACCCGGGTTCGTCCTACGAGCAGTACTTC. Translating it yields CASSDPGSSYEQYF.

V usage is TRBV4-2 and J usage is TRBJ1-2; D uncertain. The germline V gene has CDR1 LGHNA and CDR2 YNFKEQ. There are 16 residues in the CDR3. The ends were cut back, 0 bases at V and 3 bases at J, with 14 bases in the middle. The CDR3: CASSQDAGGYYYGYTF. The DNA for the CDR3 is TGTGCCAGCAGCCAAGATGCCGGCGGATATTACTATGGCTACACCTTC.

The chain links TRBV6-4 to TRBJ2-1, with a weak D call TRBD2 (6 bases). CDR3 length: 15 residues. Trimming cost V 3 bases and J 0 bases, with 9 bases left between them. Germline CDR1 MRHNA, CDR2 SNTAGT. The chain's CDR3 is CASSEKAGSYNEQFF. The CDR3 bases are TGTGCCAGCAGTGAAAAAGCGGGCTCCTACAATGAGCAGTTCTTC.

J is TRBJ1-2 and V is TRBV15; D may be TRBD1 (6 bases). V lost 1 base and J lost 4, with 10 bases in between. The CDR3 has 14 amino acids. Looked up from germline, CDR1 is LNHNV and CDR2 is YYDKDF (reference sequence). DNA for the CDR3: TGTGCCACCAGCAGAGGGACAGTGACCTATGGCTACACCTTC. It codes for CATSRGTVTYGYTF.

CDR3 in DNA: TGCAGCGTTAGGCGGGACAGGGGGGGCGCCGAGCAGTACTTC. Encoded protein: CSVRRDRGGAEQYF. V gene TRBV29-1 combines with J gene TRBJ2-7, with 11 bases lining up with TRBD1. The germline gives CDR1 SQVTM, CDR2 ANQGSEA. Trimming cost V 5 bases and J 6 bases; bases outside gene matches: 9. The CDR3 is 14 amino acids.

The chain combines TRBV5-6 with TRBJ1-2; a possible D gene is TRBD1 (5 bases). Germline values: CDR1 SGHDT, CDR2 YYEEEE. Trimming left V 0 bases short and J 8 bases short, with 8 bases between. This CDR3 has 12 residues. The CDR3, as DNA: TGTGCCAGCAGCTTGGACAGGTTGGGCTACACCTTC. Translating it yields CASSLDRLGYTF.

This clone was counted between two and nine times. The V call is TRBV19, the J call TRBJ2-3; TRBD2 agrees at 7 bases. Germline lookup yields CDR1 LNHDA and CDR2 SQIVND (reference sequence). The CDR3 extends over 13 amino acids. V shed 10 bases and J 8 bases; nucleotides not matched to a gene: 12. This CDR3 is CATSGARAGTQYF. CDR3 DNA sequence: TGTGCCACCAGCGGGGCTCGAGCTGGTACGCAGTATTTT.

The chain uses TRBV7-8 and TRBJ2-4; D gene unclear. V lost 1 base to trimming and J lost 3 bases, with 10 bases between them. This CDR3 is built from 15 residues. Germline V gene data show CDR1 as SGHVS and CDR2 as FQNEAQ. The CDR3 reads CASSLERIDKNIQYF. The CDR3 coding sequence is TGTGCCAGCAGCTTAGAAAGAATAGACAAAAACATTCAGTACTTC.

This chain joins TRBV5-4 and TRBJ2-7; weak D call: TRBD1 (5 bases). V shed 4 bases and J shed 2 bases, with 10 bases lying between them. Germline V gene lookup returns CDR1 SGHNT and CDR2 YYREEE (reference sequence). The CDR3 consists of 13 residues. Here the CDR3 DNA reads TGTGCCAGCAGCACCTGGGGCGCCTACGAGCAGTACTTC. This gives the protein CASSTWGAYEQYF.